This TCR beta chain was identified during a study of T cells in Graves' hyperthyroidism and ophthalmopathy (dated by TCRdb to between 2018 and 2021). About the investigation overall: Peripheral blood was sampled at the time of initial diagnosis, prior to any treatment. To identify distinguishing TCR V-J signatures, a discovery cohort of around 100 patients was used, comprising some 45 with Graves' ophthalmopathy and around 60 with stable Graves' hyperthyroidism. Prospective prediction of ophthalmopathy was tested in an independent validation cohort of fewer than 20 hyperthyroidism patients and 15 to 17 patients who later progressed to ophthalmopathy. The roughly 100 discovery patients were randomly divided into training and test sets at a 7:3 ratio. In roughly six Graves' hyperthyroidism patients, the study also compared T-cell repertoires from thyroid tissue with T-cell repertoires from blood. Following sampling, methimazole starting at 30 mg daily was given to hyperthyroidism patients, and high-dose intravenous methylprednisolone was given to ophthalmopathy patients. According to the paper, TCR Vbeta CDR3 sequencing was carried out on 135 peripheral blood samples, which came from fewer than 50 ophthalmopathy, about 75 hyperthyroidism and roughly 17 progressor patients.

Graves' hyperthyroidism was defined as stable when no progression to ophthalmopathy occurred over 18 months of follow-up. The hyperthyroidism patients were between 18 and 65 years old and newly diagnosed, with a disease duration of less than 2 months. The study excluded patients with uncontrolled infections, other autoimmune diseases, pregnancy or lactation. Clinical symptoms, serum thyroxine and TRAb, thyroid ultrasound, and orbital computed tomography formed the basis for the diagnoses. Ficoll-Paque density gradient centrifugation was used to isolate PBMCs from about 9 ml of fresh peripheral blood. Total RNA was extracted with Trizol reagent, and quality was checked on an Agilent 2100 Bioanalyzer. Comments on this clonotype: What this receptor recognizes is not known. No much larger clone is present one base from it, and per-base qualities are unavailable.

V and J are truncated by 6 bases and 0 bases respectively, leaving an intervening sequence of 12 bases. The CDR3 holds 14 amino acids from the cysteine to the phenylalanine. Left in the record is the CDR3 DNA by itself, 42 bases read in frame from the first base. Looking up the germline V gene yields CDR1 SGHDT and CDR2 YYEEEE. The paper as a whole reports these results and caveats: No statistical method was used to fix the sample size in advance, and group allocation was not hidden from the investigators. Ophthalmopathy was separated from stable hyperthyroidism by a 13 V-J signature model, with over 85% sensitivity and roughly 81% specificity obtained in cross-validation and 80%/75% obtained in testing. During validation, the model predicted progression to ophthalmopathy a median of roughly six months ahead of onset, with just under 71% sensitivity and 72% to 80% specificity. Most expanded thyroid clonotypes (frequency above 0.001) were also detected in blood, a finding suggesting that blood repertoires may reflect thyroid immune responses.

The TCR beta CDR3 regions were amplified from RNA transcripts. For the first round of RT-PCR on the TCR CDR3, the HTBI primer set was used together with the Qiagen OneStep RT-PCR kit. Libraries were constructed in a second round of multiplex PCR, after which size selection and purification were performed. The libraries were sequenced on an Illumina HiSeq2000 using paired-end 100 bp reads. The authors' analysis ran thus. SOAPnuke was used to process the raw data, with reads discarded if the reads contained adapters or uncalled bases, had a mean Phred below 15, or lacked an exact constant-primer or identifier match. COPE v1.2.5 was used to merge the high-quality paired reads, and each unique nucleotide sequence was defined as a clonotype. MiTCR v1.1 was used to align clonotypes to the IMGT TRBV, TRBD and TRBJ reference segments. Analysis was restricted to V-J combinations with a frequency above 0.0001, which covered roughly 99% of repertoires. The TCS score was defined as F50 (clonal expansion) divided by E x V (chaos), with BLOSUM62-based TCRdist calculated between CDR3 peptides within each V-J. Welch's t-statistics and random forest reduced some 510 V-J features to 10 to 15, which were used in a naive Bayes classifier (R e1071). Thyroid-blood repertoire similarity was quantified with the Morisita-Horn index. The raw public reads went through TCRdb reprocessing: fastp at Q25, MiXCR clone calling, in-frame beta chains kept. CDR3 protein sequences are deduplicated, and each keeps its most common genes and DNA. The V and J calls and clone size are TCRdb's, not the authors'. The sample table lists about 840,000 distinct CDR3 sequences, roughly 40% of them with a count of one. Approximately 8.7% of the sample goes to the ten largest clones.

This TCR was sampled from a man between 18 and 35 years old with Graves' hyperthyroidism. In this chain, TRBV5-6 is recombined with TRBJ1-1; no confident D gene assignment can be made. The specimen sequenced was blood. DNA sequence: TGTGCCAGCACCGGCGGTATGATGAACACTGAAGCTTTCTTT. Its product reads: CASTGGMMNTEAFF.